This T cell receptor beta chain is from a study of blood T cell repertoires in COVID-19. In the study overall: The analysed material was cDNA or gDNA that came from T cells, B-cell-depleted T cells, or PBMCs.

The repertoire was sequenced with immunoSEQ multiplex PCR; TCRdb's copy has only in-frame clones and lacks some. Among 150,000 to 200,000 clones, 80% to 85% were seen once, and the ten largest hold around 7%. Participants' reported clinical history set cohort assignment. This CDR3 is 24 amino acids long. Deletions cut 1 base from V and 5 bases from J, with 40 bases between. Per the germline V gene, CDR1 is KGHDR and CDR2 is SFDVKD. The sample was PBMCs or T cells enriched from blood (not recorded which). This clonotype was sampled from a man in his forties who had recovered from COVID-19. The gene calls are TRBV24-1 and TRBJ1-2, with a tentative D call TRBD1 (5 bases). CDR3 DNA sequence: TGTGCCACCAGTGATTTCTGTTCGGGCCCGATGTATGGCCCGGATGGCAGGGCCATTTATGGCTACACCTTC. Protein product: CATSDFCSGPMYGPDGRAIYGYTF.